This TCR beta chain derives from a study of CXCR3-negative and CXCR3-positive naive CD8 T cells. The CDR3 covers 14 residues. Germline CDR1 and CDR2: SGHRS and YFSETQ. As to this clonotype: What it recognizes is unknown.

General study results and limits: Cryopreserved cells partially lost CXCR3 expression, and fresh PBMCs were used in most assays. The TRB CDR3s that CXCR3-positive naive cells carried were more hydrophobic than those of CXCR3-negative naive cells. Memory CD8+ cells showed much lower diversity, while both naive subsets were comparably high.

TRB cDNA was prepared as libraries by UMI-labeled 5' RACE. With the 5' RACE reads reprocessed, TCRdb shows one record per CDR3 protein and no DNA. This repertoire includes about 9,000 distinct CDR3 sequences. V is TRBV5-1 and J is TRBJ1-1. This TCR derives from a human donor in good health. Some clones in this sample may be carry-over from other donors' samples. Source material: naive CXCR3- CD8+ T cells from blood. Described subset: CD45RO-CCR7+CD27+CD95- naive CD8+ T cells lacking CXCR3 (TNR3-). The CDR3 here is CASRGQRRNTEAFF.